This T cell receptor beta chain comes out of a study of T cell responses to AZD1222 COVID-19 vaccine (dated by TCRdb to the early 2020s). As for the study more broadly: A total of about 230 trial participants underwent TCR sequencing, of whom about 210 received two doses of AZD1222 and 26 received two doses of the MenACWY control vaccine. Trial participants were enrolled by age into subgroups of 18-55, 56-69 and 70-plus years, and around 150, 28 and 57 TCR-sequenced participants, respectively, were included in these subgroups. General conclusions and limits of the study: After two AZD1222 doses, both the breadth and the depth of spike-specific TCRs were significantly higher than at day 0 and than in MenACWY recipients. Conclusions about previously exposed vaccinees are limited, since just 6 or 7 AZD1222 recipients were seropositive for SARS-CoV-2 at baseline. Reportedly, almost half of the unique spike-specific TCRs recognized epitopes lying outside the regions that are mutated in the B.1.351 and B.1.1.7 variants. CD4 TCRs associated with the vaccine covered the entire spike protein, and the dominant responses were in regions 160-218 and 743-854. Participants were mostly white British, with more females than males. The authors suggested clonal diversity may have been underestimated. The 56-69-year group was small, and its depth increase did not reach significance, likely because of low power. Because no day 14 peak-response samples were available, the repertoires could be characterized only after the peak T cell response.

The label giving this sample's time point can be read as: about 28 days (+/-7) after the second vaccine dose. Because spike-specific TCR depth and breadth did not differ between the two schedules, AZD1222 recipients who got a second dose at roughly 4 weeks were pooled with those who got a second dose at roughly 12 weeks. The vaccinee samples were drawn from two UK trials, COV001 and COV002, one of which was a single-blind randomized controlled phase 2/3 trial testing AZD1222 (ChAdOx1 nCoV-19) in healthy adults. For TCRbeta chain sequencing, PBMC samples from trial participants were taken at day 0 and at day 28 after the second dose. The CDR3 regions of human TCRbeta chains were analyzed by immunosequencing. In the authors' own workflow: TCRs in the repertoires were matched against a reference library of SARS-CoV-2-specific TCRs that had been generated with the MIRA antigen-specificity platform. Breadth was defined as the fraction of unique TCRs that were SARS-CoV-2-associated, and depth was defined as the fraction of total T cells that were SARS-CoV-2-associated. Using the MIRA data, every spike-specific TCR was mapped to the spike region that the TCR reacted to and assigned to either a CD4 or a CD8 class. Log10-transformed breadth and depth values were compared by one-way ANOVA with Sidak's multiple comparisons tests. TCRdb mirrors the immuneACCESS table, restricted to in-frame sequences. Some clones are absent from its copies; in checked studies, under half trace to an unresolved V gene, and the reason for the others is unknown. The V and J calls and clone size come from that table; D and trimming were worked out from the DNA. The sample data list some 140,000 clones, and approximately 86% of these were observed just once. The ten largest clones take up 4.5% to 7% of the sample.

Worth noting for this clone: Its antigen has not been determined. Per-base qualities were not stored, and no clone one base away is much larger.

Measured from the cysteine to the phenylalanine, the CDR3 is 13 residues long. The retained sequence is limited to the CDR3, 39 bases, with the frame set at the first base. V drops 6 bases and J drops 8 bases, leaving 16 bases in between. This TCR came from an adult who received the AZD1222 COVID-19 vaccine. The material was peripheral blood, obtained 28 days after the second AZD1222 dose. Here the chain combines TRBV12-3 or TRBV12-4 and TRBJ1-2, with the D segment identity uncertain. CDR3 protein: CASSRSPDRGYTF. The DNA reads as follows: TGTGCCAGCAGCCGAAGCCCTGACCGGGGCTACACCTTC.